The T cell receptor beta chain described here comes from a study of T cell changes during pregnancy in multiple sclerosis. Libraries were prepared by immunoSEQ multiplex PCR; TCRdb keeps only in-frame clonotypes and omits some of them. Of 35,000 to 50,000 clones listed, 90% are singletons. Deletions cut 4 bases from V and 1 base from J, with 11 bases between. The germline CDR1 and CDR2 sequences are MNHNY and SVGAGI (reference sequence). The CDR3 consists of 15 residues. The V call is TRBV6-6, the J call TRBJ1-3; D possibly corresponds to TRBD1 (6 bases). This receptor was obtained from a female donor in good health, enrolled as a control in a pregnancy study. The sample consisted of peripheral blood, taken in the second trimester of pregnancy. The CDR3 DNA sequence: TGTGCCAGCAGTTCGAACAGGGTTTCTGGAAACACCATATATTTT. Amino acids: CASSSNRVSGNTIYF.